This passage covers 24 T cell receptor beta chains from one sample sequenced in a study of T cells in Graves' hyperthyroidism and ophthalmopathy. TCR beta CDR3 sequences were amplified from RNA transcripts. An initial round of RT-PCR targeting the TCR CDR3 relied on the HTBI primer set. TCRdb processed the multiplex PCR reads anew with MiXCR; each CDR3 protein has one entry. The sample contains under 300,000 distinct CDR3 sequences, approximately 13% of which appear only once. The sequenced sample consisted of blood. These receptors were taken from a woman aged 40 to 50 with Graves' hyperthyroidism.

In its sample, this clonotype was seen many times. The chain links TRBV12-3 or TRBV12-4 to TRBJ1-2, with unresolved D. Trimming left V 3 bases short and J 6 bases short, with 8 bases between. The CDR3 spans 12 residues. The CDR3 spells CASSFRGDGYTF. The CDR3 coding sequence is TGTGCCAGCAGTTTTCGGGGAGATGGCTACACCTTC.

Ten or more counts support this clonotype. The J gene is TRBJ2-5, the V gene TRBV20-1; 13 bases align to TRBD2. There are 15 residues in the CDR3. With V trimmed by 6 bases and J by 4 bases, 8 bases remained unmatched. Germline CDR1 reads DFQATT; CDR2 reads SNEGSKA (reference sequence). CDR3 loop: CSAELAGGPGETQYF. Here the CDR3 DNA reads TGCAGTGCGGAACTAGCGGGAGGGCCGGGAGAGACCCAGTACTTC.

This clonotype was recorded a few times. The chain joins TRBV25-1 to TRBJ2-5; 7 bases align to TRBD2. With 5 bases clipped from V and 5 bases from J, the junction kept 11 bases outside the gene matches. Germline assignment: CDR1 MGHDK and CDR2 SYGVNS. This CDR3 contains 15 residues. The CDR3 nucleotides are TGTGCCAGCAGTCCAGCTCGACTAGCTTTGGAGACCCAGTACTTC. This encodes CASSPARLALETQYF.

This clonotype was counted a few times. This chain links TRBV12-3 or TRBV12-4 with TRBJ2-4; D may be TRBD2 (7 bases). This CDR3 contains 19 residues. V lost 2 bases and J lost 4, with 24 bases in between. CDR3: CASSLQGYSRGGRKNIQYF. As DNA, the CDR3 is TGTGCCAGCAGTTTACAGGGCTACTCAAGGGGGGGACGTAAAAACATTCAGTACTTC.

This clonotype was seen ten or more times. The rearrangement links TRBV27 to TRBJ2-1; D is possibly TRBD2 (5 bases). V gave up 5 bases and J gave up 10 bases, with 18 bases separating them. The germline V gene encodes CDR1 MNHEY and CDR2 SMNVEV (reference sequence). The CDR3 consists of 14 residues. In DNA, the CDR3 is TGTGCCAGCAGTCCGCAGGTGGCGGGCTGGGAGCAGTTCTTC. This sequence encodes CASSPQVAGWEQFF.

The table lists this clonotype with many counts. The chain uses TRBV7-2 and TRBJ2-5, with D possibly being TRBD2 (6 bases). From germline, CDR1 is SGHTA and CDR2 FQGNSA. The ends were cut back, 1 base at V and 5 bases at J, with 11 bases in the middle. The CDR3 is 14 amino acids. DNA of the CDR3: TGTGCCAGCAGCTTAGGTGGAGGGCGGGAGACCCAGTACTTC. Amino acids: CASSLGGGRETQYF. Complete variable domain (other parts from reference TRBV7-2 and TRBJ2-5): GAGVSQSPSNKVTEKGKDVELRCDPISGHTALYWYRQSLGQGLEFLIYFQGNSAPDKSGLPSDRFSAERTGGSVSTLTIQRTQQEDSAVYLCASSLGGGRETQYFGPGTRLLVL.

This clonotype was observed many times. V is TRBV5-1 and J is TRBJ2-2, with D perhaps being TRBD1 or TRBD2 (5 bases each). V shed 0 bases and J shed 9 bases, with 9 bases lying between them. Germline V gene data show CDR1 as SGHRS and CDR2 as YFSETQ. The CDR3 is 13 residues long. The CDR3 region has the DNA TGCGCCAGCAGCTTGGAAGGGGACCGGGAGCTGTTTTTT. Translating it yields CASSLEGDRELFF.

The J gene is TRBJ1-2, the V gene TRBV6-2 or TRBV6-3; D might be TRBD1 (6 bases). Germline CDR1 reads MNHEY; CDR2 reads SVGEGT. Trimming shortened V by 5 bases and J by 8 bases, and 15 bases separated the two germline ends. The CDR3 runs to 13 residues. The CDR3 DNA sequence: TGTGCCAGCAGTACCACAGGGTGGGAAGGCTACACCTTC. It specifies CASSTTGWEGYTF.

Many counts were recorded for this clonotype. CDR3 DNA: TGTGCCAGCAGCTTATATCACGGTCCCTACGAGCAGTACTTC. Residues: CASSLYHGPYEQYF. The chain has TRBV7-2 and TRBJ2-7; unclear D gene. The CDR3 has 14 amino acids. CDR1 and CDR2 (germline): SGHTA, FQGNSA. V lost 2 bases and J 2 bases, leaving 10 bases between the germline ends.

This clonotype was counted at least ten times. The chain joins TRBV7-9 to TRBJ2-1; D not certain. The CDR3 spans 16 residues. V was trimmed by 5 bases and J by 9 bases, leaving 23 bases between them. Per germline, CDR1 SEHNR and CDR2 FQNEAQ (reference sequence). Here the CDR3 reads CASSPALGMFSGEQFF. CDR3 bases: TGTGCCAGCAGCCCAGCCCTAGGAATGTTTTCTGGTGAGCAGTTCTTC. The complete variable domain, with remaining parts taken from reference TRBV7-9 and TRBJ2-1, reads DTGVSQNPRHKITKRGQNVTFRCDPISEHNRLYWYRQTLGQGPEFLTYFQNEAQLEKSRLLSDRFSAERPKGSFSTLEIQRTEQGDSAMYLCASSPALGMFSGEQFFGPGTRLTVL.

The gene calls are TRBV6-5 and TRBJ1-3; 9 bases fit TRBD1. This CDR3 region has 15 residues. Germline CDR1 is MNHEY and CDR2 is SVGAGI. The V gene end was trimmed by 4 bases and the J gene end by 0 bases; junction bases not matched to a gene: 1. The CDR3 spells CASSWDRDSGNTIYF. DNA of the CDR3: TGTGCCAGCAGTTGGGACAGGGACTCTGGAAACACCATATATTTT.

This clonotype was counted between two and nine times. The chain carries TRBV7-6 and TRBJ2-1, with D tentatively TRBD1 (6 bases). Germline V gives CDR1 SGHVS, CDR2 FNYEAQ. The CDR3 consists of 16 residues. Trimming removed 5 bases at V and 7 bases at J, with 21 bases between. In nucleotides, the CDR3 is TGTGCCAGCAGCCATTTATTGGGCAGGGGTCTGAATGAGCAGTTCTTC. Residues: CASSHLLGRGLNEQFF.

At least ten counts were recorded for this clonotype. The chain couples TRBV20-1 to TRBJ2-1; 14 positions match TRBD2. The germline V gene encodes CDR1 DFQATT and CDR2 SNEGSKA (reference sequence). Losses at the gene ends were 5 bases for V and 8 bases for J; bases not matched to a gene: 5. The length of the CDR3 is 14 residues. CDR3 bases: TGCAGTGCTGGGGGACTAGCGGGAGACGATGAGCAGTTCTTC. It codes for CSAGGLAGDDEQFF.

This clonotype was picked up many times. The chain employs TRBV19 and TRBJ2-5; 10 nucleotides agree with TRBD1. The CDR3 is 16 residues long. From germline, CDR1 is LNHDA and CDR2 SQIVND (reference sequence). V gave up 4 bases and J gave up 2 bases; unmatched junction bases: 7. Here the CDR3 reads CASSTARTGGQETQYF. The CDR3 DNA is TGTGCCAGTAGTACCGCCCGGACAGGGGGTCAAGAGACCCAGTACTTC.

This chain uses TRBV9 with TRBJ2-5; no definite D call. The CDR3 runs to 12 residues. The germline CDR1 and CDR2 sequences are SGDLS and YYNGEE. The V end was cut by 6 bases, the J end by 5 bases, with 11 bases between. The chain's CDR3 is CASITYRETQYF. The CDR3 coding sequence is TGTGCCAGCATTACTTATCGGGAGACCCAGTACTTC.

This clonotype was counted many times. The V gene is TRBV20-1, the J gene TRBJ2-3; D is ambiguous. The germline gives CDR1 DFQATT, CDR2 SNEGSKA (reference sequence). This CDR3 spans 12 amino acids. The V end was cut by 3 bases, the J end by 6 bases, with 10 bases between. Here the CDR3 reads CSASPFEDTQYF. DNA for the CDR3: TGCAGTGCTAGTCCATTTGAGGATACGCAGTATTTT.

This clonotype was counted a few times. The rearrangement joins TRBV5-6 to TRBJ2-3, with D perhaps TRBD1 or TRBD2 (5 bases each). V was cut by 4 bases and J by 7 bases, with 19 bases left in between. The CDR3 runs 15 residues. Per the germline V gene, CDR1 is SGHDT and CDR2 is YYEEEE. DNA of the CDR3: TGTGCCAGCAGCCCGATCGGGGACGTTCTAAATACGCAGTATTTT. Its translation: CASSPIGDVLNTQYF.

There are many counts of this clonotype. The chain employs TRBV20-1 and TRBJ2-3; TRBD1 aligns across 9 bases. The CDR3 runs 13 residues. J lost 3 bases, V lost 8 bases, and 6 bases had no gene match. CDR1 DFQATT and CDR2 SNEGSKA come from the germline V gene (reference sequence). The CDR3 loop reads CSRSGQGTDTQYF. The CDR3 nucleotides read TGCAGTAGATCGGGACAGGGTACAGATACGCAGTATTTT.

V usage is TRBV5-1 and J usage is TRBJ2-7, with a tentative D call TRBD2 (5 bases). Germline loops: CDR1 SGHRS, CDR2 YFSETQ. The CDR3 is made up of 14 amino acids. Trimming left V 2 bases short and J 3 bases short, with 12 bases between. Here the CDR3 DNA reads TGCGCCAGCAGCTTATCTAGCTCCGACTACGAGCAGTACTTC. Translated, it gives CASSLSSSDYEQYF.

This clonotype was recorded many times. One junction end disagrees with the germline gene, perhaps due to a read error. CDR3: CASREDRDRGHEQYF. In DNA form, the CDR3 reads TGTGCCAGCAGGGAAGACCGGGACAGGGGCCACGAGCAGTACTTC. The rearrangement uses TRBV2 and TRBJ2-7; 10 bases fit TRBD1. Germline values: CDR1 SNHLY, CDR2 FYNNEI. The CDR3 has 15 amino acids. The full variable domain, rest sourced from reference TRBV2 and TRBJ2-7, is EPEVTQTPSHQVTQMGQEVILRCVPISNHLYFYWYRQILGQKVEFLVSFYNNEISEKSEIFDDQFSVERPDGSNFTLKIRSTKLEDSAMYFCASREDRDRGHEQYFGPGTRLTVT.

This clonotype was seen repeatedly, ten times or more. The chain combines TRBV20-1 with TRBJ2-2; TRBD1 or TRBD2 may be the D gene (5 bases each). The germline V and J ends were trimmed by 0 bases and 4 bases, with 6 bases remaining between them. This CDR3 contains 13 residues. Germline CDR1 is DFQATT and CDR2 is SNEGSKA (reference sequence). In DNA, the CDR3 is TGCAGTGCTAGAGATGGGGGCACCGGGGAGCTGTTTTTT. As protein: CSARDGGTGELFF.

Details on this clonotype: A read error is possible here, since a much larger clone lies one base away. The chain couples TRBV12-3 or TRBV12-4 to TRBJ2-7; weak D call: TRBD1 (8 bases). The CDR3 consists of 14 residues. V lost 6 bases, J lost 5 bases, and 17 bases lay in between. The CDR3 is CASSRGQGGDEQYF. The CDR3 DNA reads as TGTGCCAGCAGCAGAGGACAGGGAGGGGACGAGCAGTACTTC.

This chain uses TRBV28 with TRBJ2-7, with 11 positions matching TRBD2. The CDR3 is 16 amino acids. After removal of 5 bases from V and 1 base from J, the junction contained 7 bases not matched to a gene. Germline V gene data show CDR1 as MDHEN and CDR2 as SYDVKM. CDR3 DNA: TGTGCCAGCAGTGCTAGGGGGACTAGCGGATCCTACGAGCAGTACTTC. Translating gives CASSARGTSGSYEQYF.

V is TRBV4-2 and J is TRBJ1-6; TRBD1 matches 7 bases. The CDR3 contains 15 residues. V was pared by 0 bases and J by 10 bases, with 6 bases of the junction left unmatched. Looked up from germline, CDR1 is LGHNA and CDR2 is YNFKEQ. As DNA, the CDR3 is TGTGCCAGCAGCCAAGAAGGGGGCGGTCAATCACCCCTCCACTTT. Its translation: CASSQEGGGQSPLHF.